These 20 T cell receptor beta chains originate from one sample sequenced in a study of blood T cell repertoires in COVID-19. The repertoire was sequenced with immunoSEQ multiplex PCR; TCRdb's copy has only in-frame clones and lacks some. This sample carries fewer than 90,000 clones, 88% of them seen once, and the ten largest clones take more than 5.5%. Sequencing was done on a sample of peripheral blood. The receptor set was obtained from an older man with acute or convalescent COVID-19.

The rearrangement joins TRBV6-5 to TRBJ2-7, with 7 positions matching TRBD2. The germline gives CDR1 MNHEY, CDR2 SVGAGI. V trimming: 6 bases; J trimming: 3 bases; junction bases outside the gene matches: 2. The CDR3 covers 12 residues. The CDR3 loop reads CASSRDYYEQYF. The CDR3 DNA is TGTGCCAGCAGCCGGGACTACTACGAGCAGTACTTC.

CDR3 in amino acids: CASSQELILAGGSDTQYF. The CDR3 nucleotides are TGTGCCAGCAGCCAAGAATTGATCCTAGCGGGAGGGTCAGATACGCAGTATTTT. V gene TRBV3-1 (or the pseudogene TRBV3-2) combines with J gene TRBJ2-3; 12 bases agree with TRBD2. The CDR3 covers 18 residues. Germline trimming cut 0 bases from V and 4 bases from J; bases unmatched to any gene: 8. Per the germline V gene, CDR1 is LGHDT and CDR2 is YNNKEL (reference sequence).

V gene TRBV19 combines with J gene TRBJ2-1, with D uncertain. The CDR3 sequence is 15 residues long. Trimming shortened V by 0 bases and J by 4 bases, and 10 bases separated the two germline ends. Germline CDR1 LNHDA, CDR2 SQIVND (reference sequence). As DNA, the CDR3 is TGTGCCAGTAGTATAGATACCCAGGCTTACAATGAGCAGTTCTTC. Amino acid sequence: CASSIDTQAYNEQFF.

The chain uses TRBV20-1 and TRBJ2-2; perhaps TRBD1 as D (6 bases). This CDR3 contains 14 residues. Germline lookup yields CDR1 DFQATT and CDR2 SNEGSKA (reference sequence). V was trimmed by 3 bases and J by 7 bases, leaving 15 bases between them. This CDR3 is CSASGQKFGGELFF. The CDR3 nucleotides read TGCAGTGCTAGTGGACAGAAGTTTGGCGGGGAGCTGTTTTTT.

The rearrangement links TRBV6-2 or TRBV6-3 to TRBJ1-1; D is unclear. Germline CDR1 is MNHEY and CDR2 is SVGEGT. V was trimmed by 4 bases and J by 3 bases, leaving 18 bases between them. The CDR3 runs to 16 residues. CDR3 residues: CASSSPGLAVHTEAFF. DNA of the CDR3: TGTGCCAGCAGTTCCCCCGGTTTGGCGGTGCACACTGAAGCTTTCTTT.

V usage is TRBV14 and J usage is TRBJ1-4; 7 nucleotides agree with TRBD1. The CDR3 covers 14 residues. CDR1 is SGHDN and CDR2 is FVKESK in the germline V gene. The J segment lost 5 bases and the V segment lost 4 bases, leaving 4 bases of the junction unmatched. CDR3 loop: CASSRGQKNEKLFF. The DNA of the CDR3 is TGTGCCAGCAGCCGGGGACAGAAGAATGAAAAACTGTTTTTT.

This chain links TRBV10-3 with TRBJ2-7, with a weak D call TRBD1 (6 bases). Germline CDR1 and CDR2: ENHRY and SYGVKD. The ends were cut back, 2 bases at V and 5 bases at J, with 16 bases in the middle. The CDR3 spans 15 residues. In DNA, the CDR3 is TGTGCCATCAGTGAGCCCGCAGGGGAAGTACACGAGCAGTACTTC. This encodes CAISEPAGEVHEQYF.

The chain uses TRBV20-1 and TRBJ1-3; 10 positions agree with TRBD1. J lost 4 bases, V lost 3 bases, and 3 bases had no gene match. Germline assignment: CDR1 DFQATT and CDR2 SNEGSKA (reference sequence). The CDR3 length is 14 residues. DNA for the CDR3: TGCAGTGCTAGTGGGACAGGGGACGGAAACACCATATATTTT. It encodes CSASGTGDGNTIYF.

The chain carries TRBV24-1 and TRBJ1-2, with D possibly being TRBD1 (5 bases). V lost 5 bases to trimming and J lost 7 bases, with 16 bases between them. The CDR3 runs to 14 residues. Looked up from germline, CDR1 is KGHDR and CDR2 is SFDVKD. In DNA, the CDR3 is TGTGCCACCAGTGGTCCGCCGGGGGGATCTGGCTACACCTTC. This sequence encodes CATSGPPGGSGYTF.

The rearrangement joins TRBV30 to TRBJ2-7, with a possible D match to TRBD2 (7 bases). Germline CDR1 and CDR2: GTSNPN and SVGIG (reference sequence). Between the trimmed V and J ends, which lost 3 bases and 7 bases, there was a span of 22 bases. The CDR3 length is 15 residues. CDR3 in amino acids: CAWRTQRGRAGEQYF. CDR3 bases: TGTGCCTGGAGGACTCAGAGGGGGAGGGCGGGAGAGCAGTACTTC. Together with reference TRBV30 and TRBJ2-7, the CDR3 gives the full variable domain: SQTIHQWPATLVQPVGSPLSLECTVEGTSNPNLYWYRQAAGRGLQLLFYSVGIGQISSEVPQNLSASRPQDRQFILSSKKLLLSDSGFYLCAWRTQRGRAGEQYFGPGTRLTVT.

The chain recombines TRBV5-1 with TRBJ1-4, with 9 bases identical to TRBD1. Unmatched junction bases numbered 5, after V lost 2 bases and J lost 6 bases. CDR1 and CDR2 (germline): SGHRS, YFSETQ. The length of the CDR3 is 15 residues. The DNA for the CDR3 is TGCGCCAGCAGCTTAAACAGGGGGCGAGATGAAAAACTGTTTTTT. Residues: CASSLNRGRDEKLFF.

The chain joins TRBV28 to TRBJ1-1; D is undetermined. The CDR3 is 13 amino acids. Germline values: CDR1 MDHEN, CDR2 SYDVKM. V lost 6 bases, J lost 4 bases, and 12 bases lay in between. The DNA for the CDR3 is TGTGCCAGCAGCCGACAAATGGGCACTGAAGCTTTCTTT. This translates into CASSRQMGTEAFF.

The V and J genes are TRBV19 and TRBJ2-5, with 9 nucleotides matching TRBD1. V lost 4 bases to trimming and J lost 0 bases; unmatched junction nucleotides: 15. The CDR3 has 19 residues. Germline V lookup: CDR1 LNHDA, CDR2 SQIVND (reference sequence). CDR3 loop: CASSNPYPGQGRDQETQYF. The CDR3 DNA sequence: TGTGCCAGTAGTAACCCGTACCCGGGACAGGGCAGGGACCAAGAGACCCAGTACTTC.

This clone was seen a few times. This chain links TRBV28 with TRBJ1-3; 11 positions match TRBD1. The junction had 7 bases not matched to a gene; V was cut back by 5 bases and J by 4 bases. CDR1 is MDHEN, CDR2 SYDVKM, per germline. The CDR3 is made up of 16 amino acids. The CDR3 protein is CASSTTDRGPGNTIYF. CDR3 sequence (DNA): TGTGCCAGCAGTACAACGGACAGGGGGCCGGGAAACACCATATATTTT.

The chain has TRBV5-1 and TRBJ1-5; 10 bases are a match to TRBD1. The CDR3 totals 15 residues. The germline CDR1 and CDR2 sequences are SGHRS and YFSETQ. V shed 3 bases and J 6 bases; nucleotides not matched to a gene: 6. CDR3 sequence reads: CASSWGTGEGQPQHF. CDR3 sequence (DNA): TGCGCCAGCAGCTGGGGGACAGGGGAAGGTCAGCCCCAGCATTTT. Filled out from reference TRBV5-1 and TRBJ1-5, the complete variable domain reads KAGVTQTPRYLIKTRGQQVTLSCSPISGHRSVSWYQQTPGQGLQFLFEYFSETQRNKGNFPGRFSGRQFSNSRSEMNVSTLELGDSALYLCASSWGTGEGQPQHFGDGTRLSIL.

V gene TRBV12-5 combines with J gene TRBJ1-5; TRBD1 matches 9 bases. V lost 0 bases, J lost 6 bases, and 9 bases stayed unmatched. CDR1 and CDR2 (germline): LGHNT, FRNRAP. The CDR3 sequence is 17 residues long. Written as DNA, the CDR3 is TGTGCTAGTGGTTTGGTAGGCGGGACAGGGTTTTGTCAGCCCCAGCATTTT. It yields the protein CASGLVGGTGFCQPQHF.

The V call is TRBV28, the J call TRBJ1-5; 8 bases fit TRBD1. Germline V CDR1 and CDR2: MDHEN, SYDVKM. The CDR3 is made up of 14 amino acids. With V trimmed by 6 bases and J by 4 bases, 5 bases remained unmatched. The DNA for the CDR3 is TGTGCCAGCAGAGGGGACAGGCGGAATCAGCCCCAGCATTTT. Translation gives CASRGDRRNQPQHF. Supplemented by reference TRBV28 and TRBJ1-5, the full variable domain reads DVKVTQSSRYLVKRTGEKVFLECVQDMDHENMFWYRQDPGLGLRLIYFSYDVKMKEKGDIPEGYSVSREKKERFSLILESASTNQTSMYLCASRGDRRNQPQHFGDGTRLSIL.

This clone has only a few counts. The J gene is TRBJ2-1, the V gene TRBV20-1, with 8 bases that match TRBD1. This CDR3 has 13 residues. Trimming cost V 3 bases and J 5 bases; bases outside gene matches: 3. Germline V gene sequence: CDR1 DFQATT, CDR2 SNEGSKA (reference sequence). CDR3 region: CSASEQGDNEQFF. Here the CDR3 DNA reads TGCAGTGCTAGTGAACAGGGGGACAATGAGCAGTTCTTC.

This chain uses TRBV5-1 with TRBJ2-1; D is uncertain. The length of the CDR3 is 13 residues. The V and J ends lost 4 bases and 5 bases respectively, with 10 bases between them. CDR1 is SGHRS and CDR2 is YFSETQ in the germline V gene. CDR3 amino acids: CASSQSTDNEQFF. In DNA, the CDR3 is TGCGCCAGCAGCCAATCGACTGACAATGAGCAGTTCTTC.

This chain links TRBV6-5 with TRBJ1-5, with a weak D call TRBD1 (6 bases). Per the germline V gene, CDR1 is MNHEY and CDR2 is SVGAGI. The V end was cut by 6 bases, the J end by 1 base, with 10 bases between. This CDR3 spans 14 amino acids. CDR3 protein: CASRKGGSNQPQHF. The CDR3 nucleotides are TGTGCCAGCAGGAAAGGGGGAAGCAATCAGCCCCAGCATTTT.